Included here is one T cell receptor beta chain sequence, with context. The V end was cut by 0 bases, the J end by 5 bases, with 14 bases between. CDR1 SGDLS and CDR2 YYNGEE come from the germline V gene. The CDR3 consists of 15 residues. Alongside a J-beta primer mix, a sample-barcoded 5' primer served in a second PCR lasting roughly 7 to 12 cycles. One entry per CDR3 protein, called by TCRdb with MiXCR from the 5' RACE reads. The sample contains fewer than 600,000 distinct CDR3 sequences, 27% of which appear only once. The data were obtained in a study of blood T cells in healthy people across ages. The sample was also linked to a second study, of T cells of mothers and their children.

The sequenced sample was blood. The chain combines TRBV9 with TRBJ2-5, with D unresolved. This clonotype was obtained from a boy between 2 and 10 years old in good health. The CDR3 protein is CASSVESYQTETQYF. In nucleotides, the CDR3 is TGTGCCAGCAGCGTAGAGTCGTATCAGACGGAGACCCAGTACTTC.